The 29 T cell receptor beta chains listed next were all sequenced from one sample in a study of identical twins. TCRdb re-derived calls from the 5' RACE reads in MiXCR, one entry per CDR3 protein. Here the sample spans 1.5 million or so distinct CDR3 sequences, under 35% being singletons. Material for sequencing was cord blood. The origin of the receptors is a newborn girl in good health.

V gene TRBV28 combines with J gene TRBJ2-5, with 7 bases that match TRBD1. The CDR3 has 14 amino acids. The trim removed 5 bases at V and 1 base at J, leaving 4 bases unmatched. The germline V gene encodes CDR1 MDHEN and CDR2 SYDVKM. CDR3 loop: CASSNGQAQETQYF. The CDR3 DNA sequence: TGTGCCAGCAGTAACGGACAGGCCCAAGAGACCCAGTACTTC. Based on the CDR3 plus reference TRBV28 and TRBJ2-5, the full variable domain is DVKVTQSSRYLVKRTGEKVFLECVQDMDHENMFWYRQDPGLGLRLIYFSYDVKMKEKGDIPEGYSVSREKKERFSLILESASTNQTSMYLCASSNGQAQETQYFGPGTRLLVL.

About this clonotype itself: Compared with germline, one end of the junction differs, possibly owing to a read error. The chain has TRBV5-1 and TRBJ1-6, with unresolved D. CDR1 and CDR2 (germline): SGHRS, YFSETQ. CDR3 length: 14 residues. Here the CDR3 DNA reads TGCGCCAGCAGCCCAAGGGTAGGGAATTCACCCCCCCACTTT. Translated, it gives CASSPRVGNSPPHF.

The rearrangement uses TRBV27 and TRBJ1-2, with D possibly being TRBD1 (5 bases). This CDR3 comprises 15 residues. Germline V gene data show CDR1 as MNHEY and CDR2 as SMNVEV (reference sequence). The ends were cut back, 0 bases at V and 3 bases at J, with 11 bases in the middle. Here the CDR3 reads CASSLSAGVHYGYTF. The CDR3, as DNA: TGTGCCAGCAGTTTATCGGCGGGGGTGCACTATGGCTACACCTTC.

J is TRBJ1-1 and V is TRBV5-1; 7 positions agree with TRBD1. Germline V gene data show CDR1 as SGHRS and CDR2 as YFSETQ. The CDR3 sequence is 15 residues long. V lost 4 bases to trimming and J lost 3 bases; unmatched junction nucleotides: 9. The CDR3 spells CASSPKTGTDTEAFF. The CDR3, as DNA: TGCGCCAGCAGCCCCAAGACAGGGACCGACACTGAAGCTTTCTTT.

The DNA for the CDR3 is TGTGCCAGCACCGGGACAGGGCGCCACTCTGGAAACACCATATATTTT. The encoded protein is CASTGTGRHSGNTIYF. This sequence joins TRBV2 and TRBJ1-3, with 9 bases matching TRBD1. V lost 7 bases, J lost 0 bases, and 7 bases stayed unmatched. The CDR3 loop spans 16 amino acids. Germline V CDR1 and CDR2: SNHLY, FYNNEI. The entire variable domain, with the rest obtained from reference TRBV2 and TRBJ1-3, is as follows: EPEVTQTPSHQVTQMGQEVILRCVPISNHLYFYWYRQILGQKVEFLVSFYNNEISEKSEIFDDQFSVERPDGSNFTLKIRSTKLEDSAMYFCASTGTGRHSGNTIYFGEGSWLTVV.

About this clonotype itself: A read error is possible here, since a much larger clone lies one base away. The chain employs TRBV20-1 and TRBJ1-2; D is possibly TRBD1 (5 bases). In germline, CDR1 is DFQATT, CDR2 SNEGSKA (reference sequence). V lost 6 bases to trimming and J lost 2 bases, with 10 bases between them. The CDR3 is made up of 12 amino acids. The DNA for the CDR3 is TGCAGTGCCGGGACCGTAAACTATGGCTACACCTTC. Its protein product is CSAGTVNYGYTF.

In the case of this clonotype: Given a much more abundant clone one base away, this may be a read error. The CDR3 loop reads CASSQDPSRYTDTRYF. CDR3 in DNA: TGTGCCAGCAGCCAAGACCCTAGCAGATACACAGATACGCGGTATTTT. V gene TRBV4-2 combines with J gene TRBJ2-3; possible D gene TRBD2, 5 bases. This CDR3 contains 16 residues. CDR1 and CDR2 (germline): LGHNA, YNFKEQ.

CDR3 region: CASSLWPTKDAEAFF. Here the CDR3 DNA reads TGTGCCAGCAGCTTATGGCCAACAAAGGACGCTGAAGCTTTCTTT. J is TRBJ1-1 and V is TRBV7-9; D unresolved. Trimming removed 2 bases from V and 6 bases from J, with 16 bases in between. From germline, CDR1 is SEHNR and CDR2 FQNEAQ (reference sequence). This CDR3 region has 15 residues.

The chain is built from TRBV30 and TRBJ2-7, with unresolved D. V gave up 0 bases and J gave up 0 bases, with 6 bases separating them. Germline-derived CDR1 and CDR2 are GTSNPN and SVGIG (reference sequence). The CDR3 runs 13 residues. DNA for the CDR3: TGTGCCTGGAGTGTAGACAACTCCTACGAGCAGTACTTC. It is translated as CAWSVDNSYEQYF.

The chain has TRBV4-1 and TRBJ1-4; 7 nucleotides match TRBD1. CDR3 length equals 16 residues. The V gene's germline CDR1 is MGHRA and CDR2 YSYEKL. The V segment lost 7 bases and the J segment 4 bases; nucleotides outside the gene matches: 12. CDR3 DNA sequence: TGCGCCAGCAAAGAAAGGCCGGGACAGAATAATGAAAAACTGTTTTTT. Translation gives CASKERPGQNNEKLFF.

CDR3 sequence (DNA): TGCAGTGCTAGAGATAAGGGACAGCCACATCAGCCCCAGCATTTT. It translates to CSARDKGQPHQPQHF. This chain connects TRBV20-1 to TRBJ1-5; 7 nucleotides agree with TRBD1. The CDR3 has 15 amino acids. J gave up 5 bases and V 0 bases, and 7 bases lay outside the gene matches. Germline values: CDR1 DFQATT, CDR2 SNEGSKA (reference sequence).

V usage is TRBV27 and J usage is TRBJ2-3; D possibly uses TRBD1 or TRBD2 (5 bases each). The CDR3 spans 14 residues. The ends were cut back, 3 bases at V and 4 bases at J, with 11 bases in the middle. Germline assignment: CDR1 MNHEY and CDR2 SMNVEV (reference sequence). DNA of the CDR3: TGTGCCAGCAGTTTCAGGCTGGGACCAGATACGCAGTATTTT. This gives the protein CASSFRLGPDTQYF.

The V and J genes are TRBV20-1 and TRBJ2-7, with D possibly matching TRBD2 (5 bases). The germline CDR1 and CDR2 sequences are DFQATT and SNEGSKA (reference sequence). The CDR3 has 15 residues. Trimming stripped 6 bases from V and 2 bases from J, with 20 bases between. CDR3 amino acids: CSATRPAATTYEQYF. The DNA for the CDR3 is TGCAGTGCCACCCGTCCAGCGGCCACAACCTACGAGCAGTACTTC.

The chain uses TRBV10-3 and TRBJ2-1, with D possibly being TRBD2 (6 bases). There are 15 residues in the CDR3. Looked up from germline, CDR1 is ENHRY and CDR2 is SYGVKD. Trimming took 0 bases from V and 4 from J, leaving 10 bases between them. CDR3 region: CAISESGGLYNEQFF. CDR3 nucleotide sequence: TGTGCCATCAGTGAGTCGGGGGGACTTTACAATGAGCAGTTCTTC.

The chain combines TRBV5-1 with TRBJ2-5, with 12 bases identical to TRBD2. The assigned J gene may be wrong: the sequence end matches TRBJ2-7 better. Germline V gene sequence: CDR1 SGHRS, CDR2 YFSETQ. The CDR3 is 16 amino acids. The CDR3 DNA reads as TGCGCCAGCAGCCGATGGACTAGCGGGACTCGGGGCGAGCAGTACTTC. Protein sequence: CASSRWTSGTRGEQYF.

There are a few counts of this clonotype. The chain combines TRBV4-1 with TRBJ1-1; D unresolved. Germline values: CDR1 MGHRA, CDR2 YSYEKL. The CDR3 runs to 15 residues. V dropped 0 bases and J dropped 0 bases, with 8 bases sitting between them. CDR3 in amino acids: CASSQESPVNTEAFF. CDR3 nucleotides: TGCGCCAGCAGCCAAGAAAGTCCAGTGAACACTGAAGCTTTCTTT.

This clonotype was seen more than once but under ten times. The V call is TRBV12-3 or TRBV12-4, the J call TRBJ1-1, with 7 bases lining up with TRBD1. This CDR3 is 15 amino acids long. With 6 bases clipped from V and 8 bases from J, the junction kept 15 bases outside the gene matches. The chain's CDR3 is CASSDTRQGKREAFF. The CDR3 coding sequence is TGTGCCAGCAGCGACACCAGACAGGGTAAGAGGGAAGCTTTCTTT.

This clonotype was observed a single time. Here the CDR3 DNA reads TGTGCCAGCAAGCCGGGGGGACGCACAGATACGCAGTATTTT. Translation: CASKPGGRTDTQYF. The rearrangement links TRBV6-6 to TRBJ2-3, with TRBD2 matching over 7 bases. The CDR3 sequence is 14 residues long. The V segment lost 7 bases and the J segment 1 base; nucleotides outside the gene matches: 5. Looked up from germline, CDR1 is MNHNY and CDR2 is SVGAGI (reference sequence).

The chain is built from TRBV12-3 or TRBV12-4 and TRBJ2-1; 13 bases line up with TRBD2. The CDR3 is 18 amino acids. J gave up 8 bases and V 5 bases, and 15 bases lay outside the gene matches. The CDR3: CASSPKTSGRPSKHEQFF. The CDR3 DNA follows: TGTGCCAGCAGTCCTAAGACTAGCGGGAGGCCTAGTAAACATGAGCAGTTCTTC.

The gene calls are TRBV2 and TRBJ2-5; either TRBD1 or TRBD2 may fit D (5 bases each). The DNA matches TRBJ2-7 better at its end, which makes the J call doubtful. CDR3 length: 12 residues. Germline V lookup: CDR1 SNHLY, CDR2 FYNNEI. The CDR3 bases are TGTGCCAGCAGTGAGCAGGGACACGAGCAGTACTTC. It is translated as CASSEQGHEQYF.

The table lists this clonotype with a few counts. V usage is TRBV20-1 and J usage is TRBJ2-3; 9 bases fit TRBD2. The germline V gene encodes CDR1 DFQATT and CDR2 SNEGSKA (reference sequence). V lost 0 bases and J lost 2; bases outside the gene matches: 6. The CDR3 covers 16 residues. Written as DNA, the CDR3 is TGCAGTGCTAGAGACCCGGGACTAGCTATCACAGATACGCAGTATTTT. It specifies CSARDPGLAITDTQYF.

CDR3 coding DNA: TGTGCCAGCAGTTATACGGGAGGTCTGGTCGTGGGACCCCTCCCAGATACGCAGTATTTT. Translating it yields CASSYTGGLVVGPLPDTQYF. V and J are TRBV6-5 and TRBJ2-3; 7 nucleotides align to TRBD2. Germline V CDR1 and CDR2: MNHEY, SVGAGI. The CDR3 sequence is 20 residues long. The junction had 22 bases not matched to a gene; V was cut back by 3 bases and J by 4 bases.

There are a few counts of this clonotype. The J gene is TRBJ2-6, the V gene TRBV10-3, with a weak D call TRBD2 (5 bases). This CDR3 has 18 amino acids. Germline loops: CDR1 ENHRY, CDR2 SYGVKD. V lost 10 bases and J lost 4, with 26 bases in between. Here the CDR3 reads CATKEGEGWSHGANVLTF. The CDR3 nucleotides are TGTGCCACAAAAGAGGGTGAAGGCTGGAGTCACGGGGCCAACGTCCTGACTTTC.

This chain joins TRBV20-1 and TRBJ1-2, with TRBD1 as a possible D gene (6 bases). The V end was cut by 5 bases, the J end by 2 bases, with 9 bases between. Germline CDR1 is DFQATT and CDR2 is SNEGSKA (reference sequence). The CDR3 sequence is 12 residues long. CDR3 sequence: CSALGGNYGYTF. The CDR3 nucleotides read TGCAGTGCTTTAGGGGGGAACTATGGCTACACCTTC.

V gene TRBV19 combines with J gene TRBJ2-2; 10 bases fit TRBD1. After removal of 5 bases from V and 1 base from J, the junction contained 4 bases not matched to a gene. CDR3 length: 16 residues. Germline CDR1 and CDR2: LNHDA and SQIVND (reference sequence). CDR3 nucleotides: TGTGCCAGTAGTGTCTGGACAGGGGGGAACACCGGGGAGCTGTTTTTT. Translated: CASSVWTGGNTGELFF.

The rearrangement uses TRBV3-1 and TRBJ2-1; D is perhaps TRBD2 (5 bases). Germline V lookup: CDR1 LGHDT, CDR2 YNNKEL (reference sequence). CDR3 length equals 14 residues. V dropped 3 bases and J dropped 6 bases, with 12 bases sitting between them. CDR3 sequence: CASSHRIGGNEQFF. The CDR3 DNA reads TGTGCCAGCAGCCATCGGATTGGAGGCAATGAGCAGTTCTTC.

This clonotype was found a few times. This chain connects TRBV2 to TRBJ1-2; 12 bases fit TRBD1. The CDR3 spans 15 residues. Germline CDR1 reads SNHLY; CDR2 reads FYNNEI. V shed 5 bases, J shed 4 bases, and the junction held 5 bases outside the gene matches. The CDR3 DNA follows: TGTGCCAGCAGTCAGGGACAGGGGGCGGGCTATGGCTACACCTTC. Protein sequence: CASSQGQGAGYGYTF. The full variable domain, its missing parts supplied by reference TRBV2 and TRBJ1-2, is EPEVTQTPSHQVTQMGQEVILRCVPISNHLYFYWYRQILGQKVEFLVSFYNNEISEKSEIFDDQFSVERPDGSNFTLKIRSTKLEDSAMYFCASSQGQGAGYGYTFGSGTRLTVV.

V usage is TRBV4-2 and J usage is TRBJ2-2; the D is unclear. Trimming shortened V by 0 bases and J by 3 bases, and 11 bases separated the two germline ends. This CDR3 is 16 amino acids long. Germline V gene data show CDR1 as LGHNA and CDR2 as YNFKEQ. The CDR3 coding sequence is TGTGCCAGCAGCCAAGACGCAGGAGTAGACACCGGGGAGCTGTTTTTT. It specifies CASSQDAGVDTGELFF.

The chain employs TRBV5-1 and TRBJ2-5; D may be TRBD1 (5 bases). Germline CDR1 SGHRS, CDR2 YFSETQ. Trimming cost V 1 base and J 1 base, with 17 bases left between them. This CDR3 has 17 amino acids. The CDR3 protein is CASSLTYRGRGQETQYF. CDR3 sequence (DNA): TGCGCCAGCAGCTTGACCTACCGAGGAAGGGGCCAAGAGACCCAGTACTTC. The complete variable domain, with remaining parts taken from reference TRBV5-1 and TRBJ2-5, reads KAGVTQTPRYLIKTRGQQVTLSCSPISGHRSVSWYQQTPGQGLQFLFEYFSETQRNKGNFPGRFSGRQFSNSRSEMNVSTLELGDSALYLCASSLTYRGRGQETQYFGPGTRLLVL.